Sequencing of this T cell receptor beta chain was carried out in a study of T cell responses to AZD1222 COVID-19 vaccine. Study-level results: Once two AZD1222 doses were given, Spike-specific TCR breadth and depth went up. CD4 TCRs associated with vaccination spanned spike, dominating at 160-218 and 743-854. Seropositive AZD1222 recipients at baseline numbered only five to seven.

Data came from immunoSEQ multiplex PCR; TCRdb stores just in-frame clones and leaves some out. The data show some 140,000 clones, around 90% seen once. A note on this clone: Its antigen remains unidentified.

Germline V gene lookup returns CDR1 SGHAT and CDR2 FQNNGV. The CDR3 spans 15 residues. V was shortened by 5 bases and J by 12 bases, with 23 bases between the two germline ends. Sample: peripheral blood, taken on day 0 of AZD1222 vaccination. This sequence joins TRBV11-2 and TRBJ2-1; D unclear. This sequence was found in an adult in good health. The DNA for the CDR3 is TGTGCCAGCAGCGCTATTAGCAACCCCCCGGTGAGGCAGTTCTTC. It yields the protein CASSAISNPPVRQFF.